Listed below are T cell receptor beta chains from one sample, sequenced in a study of T cell repertoires in cytomegalovirus infection. TCRdb redid the calling of the reads with MiXCR, one entry per CDR3 protein. This sample carries roughly 600,000 distinct CDR3 sequences, 24% of them seen once, and the ten largest clones take around 7.6%. Specimen: CD8+ T cells from PBMCs. The receptors here all came from a human donor in good health (CMV status not recorded). Some clones in this sample may be carry-over from other donors' samples. Both conserved end residues are part of each CDR3. D genes are given only for firm matches. Not every row has a clone size; where given, it reads once, few, many or a size class.

CASSPGLPINYGYTF,TGCGCCAGCAGCCCCGGCCTCCCCATTAACTATGGCTACACCTTC,TRBV4-3,-,-,TRBJ1-2
CASSSTGPQHF,TGTGCCAGCAGCTCTACAGGGCCCCAGCATTTT,TRBV7-9,few,-,TRBJ1-5
CASSYSLGANTGELFF,TGTGCCAGCAGTTACTCGTTAGGAGCGAACACCGGGGAGCTGTTTTTT,TRBV6-5,many,-,TRBJ2-2
CATSRTNTEAFF,TGTGCCACCAGCAGGACTAACACTGAAGCTTTCTTT,TRBV15,-,-,TRBJ1-1
CASSLAIGGDEQFF,TGTGCCAGCAGCTTAGCGATAGGAGGGGATGAGCAGTTCTTC,TRBV7-8,many,-,TRBJ2-1
CSARDLTGRISGYAYNEQFF,TGCAGTGCTAGAGATCTTACAGGGAGGATAAGCGGGTACGCCTACAATGAGCAGTTCTTC,TRBV20-1,-,-,TRBJ2-1
CASSGQGVGYNEQFF,TGTGCCAGCAGTGGACAGGGGGTAGGTTACAATGAGCAGTTCTTC,TRBV7-8,many,TRBD1,TRBJ2-1
CAIRTRLAGGRGTGELFF,TGTGCCATCAGGACCCGACTAGCGGGGGGCCGAGGGACCGGGGAGCTGTTTTTT,TRBV10-3,few,TRBD2,TRBJ2-2
CASSSGANYGYTF,TGTGCCAGCAGCTCAGGGGCGAACTATGGCTACACCTTC,TRBV7-6,many,-,TRBJ1-2
CASSDRLAGRAVEQFF,TGTGCCAGCAGTGACCGACTAGCGGGGAGGGCAGTTGAGCAGTTCTTC,TRBV25-1,-,TRBD2,TRBJ2-1